Listed here are 24 T cell receptor beta chains from one sample, sequenced in a study of T cell responses to AZD1222 COVID-19 vaccine. Data came from immunoSEQ multiplex PCR; TCRdb stores just in-frame clones and leaves some out. Altogether approximately 100,000 clones are present, around 96% being singletons, with the ten largest covering 2.2%. Sequences were derived from peripheral blood, sampled on day 0 of AZD1222 vaccination. The receptors shown here come from an adult in good health.

The chain has TRBV6-2 or TRBV6-3 and TRBJ1-5; 7 positions match TRBD1. This CDR3 comprises 16 residues. With V trimmed by 5 bases and J by 5 bases, 12 bases remained unmatched. CDR1 and CDR2 (germline): MNHEY, SVGEGT. The CDR3 DNA is TGTGCCAGCAGTGATTGGGACAGTCAGAACCATCAGCCCCAGCATTTT. This gives the protein CASSDWDSQNHQPQHF.

The chain uses TRBV4-1 and TRBJ1-4, with a possible D match to TRBD1 (6 bases). Germline V gives CDR1 MGHRA, CDR2 YSYEKL. V lost 4 bases and J lost 6, with 15 bases in between. The CDR3 is 15 amino acids. As DNA, the CDR3 is TGCGCCAGCAGCCCGCCAAGCAGGGGTGATGAAAAACTGTTTTTT. Protein: CASSPPSRGDEKLFF.

The rearrangement links TRBV9 to TRBJ1-2; 7 nucleotides match TRBD1. The CDR3 consists of 14 residues. The V and J ends lost 3 bases and 5 bases, in that order; junction bases with no gene match: 7. Germline V CDR1 and CDR2: SGDLS, YYNGEE. The CDR3 region is CASSGDRDLYGYTF. In DNA, the CDR3 is TGTGCCAGCAGCGGAGACAGGGACTTGTATGGCTACACCTTC.

The chain joins TRBV11-1 to TRBJ2-3, with D possibly being TRBD2 (6 bases). Trimming removed 5 bases at V and 2 bases at J, with 14 bases between. CDR1 is SGHAT, CDR2 FQDESV, per germline (reference sequence). CDR3 size: 15 residues. CDR3 loop: CASSRRTGVTDTQYF. CDR3 sequence (DNA): TGTGCCAGCAGCCGGCGTACGGGGGTCACAGATACGCAGTATTTT.

The rearrangement joins TRBV6-2 or TRBV6-3 to TRBJ2-5, with 11 bases identical to TRBD2. Germline V gene data show CDR1 as MNHEY and CDR2 as SVGEGT. CDR3 length equals 15 residues. The V gene end was trimmed by 6 bases and the J gene end by 5 bases; junction bases not matched to a gene: 8. CDR3 sequence (DNA): TGTGCCAGCAGCTTGTTTAGCGGGGGGGCGGAGACCCAGTACTTC. This encodes CASSLFSGGAETQYF.

The gene calls are TRBV6-4 and TRBJ1-5; possible D gene TRBD1, 5 bases. Germline loops: CDR1 MRHNA, CDR2 SNTAGT. V lost 6 bases and J 5 bases, leaving 17 bases between the germline ends. The CDR3 contains 15 residues. The CDR3 DNA reads TGTGCCAGCAGCACCTACCGGGACCACTATCAGCCCCAGCATTTT. Translating gives CASSTYRDHYQPQHF.

The chain joins TRBV9 to TRBJ1-1; D perhaps matches TRBD1 (6 bases). The CDR3 is 13 amino acids. Trimming removed 5 bases from V and 4 bases from J, with 12 bases in between. Germline V gene sequence: CDR1 SGDLS, CDR2 YYNGEE. The CDR3, as DNA: TGTGCCAGCAGAGCAGGGGATGGCACTGAAGCTTTCTTT. It translates to CASRAGDGTEAFF.

The chain joins TRBV28 to TRBJ1-2, with D possibly TRBD1 on 5 matching bases. V was cut by 6 bases and J by 5 bases, with 13 bases left in between. This CDR3 region has 13 residues. Per germline, CDR1 MDHEN and CDR2 SYDVKM. The CDR3 DNA reads TGTGCCAGCAGGGGGGTGGGTCTTTATGGCTACACCTTC. Its translation: CASRGVGLYGYTF.

The chain employs TRBV6-2 or TRBV6-3 and TRBJ1-5; 7 bases agree with TRBD1. CDR1 is MNHEY, CDR2 SVGEGT, per germline. After removal of 1 base from V and 0 bases from J, the junction contained 6 bases not matched to a gene. CDR3 size: 17 residues. CDR3 in DNA: TGTGCCAGCAGTTACTACTTCGGGACAGATAGCAATCAGCCCCAGCATTTT. It encodes CASSYYFGTDSNQPQHF.

J is TRBJ1-1 and V is TRBV19; D unresolved. The CDR3 spans 14 residues. Germline V gives CDR1 LNHDA, CDR2 SQIVND (reference sequence). Trimming took 3 bases from V and 1 from J, leaving 9 bases between them. CDR3 protein: CASSIEGSNTEAFF. The CDR3, as DNA: TGTGCCAGTAGTATTGAAGGGTCGAACACTGAAGCTTTCTTT.

J is TRBJ2-7 and V is TRBV27, with TRBD2 identical over 9 bases. The CDR3 spans 15 residues. Germline V gene sequence: CDR1 MNHEY, CDR2 SMNVEV (reference sequence). J lost 1 base, V lost 5 bases, and 6 bases had no gene match. CDR3 coding DNA: TGTGCCAGCAGTCGTAAAGCGGGGGGATCCTACGAGCAGTACTTC. It specifies CASSRKAGGSYEQYF.

The chain combines TRBV5-4 with TRBJ2-7; 9 bases agree with TRBD2. The trim removed 0 bases at V and 4 bases at J, leaving 5 bases unmatched. There are 15 residues in the CDR3. CDR1 is SGHNT, CDR2 YYREEE, per germline (reference sequence). CDR3 in DNA: TGTGCCAGCAGCTTGGGTATAGCGGGAGTGTACGAGCAGTACTTC. This translates into CASSLGIAGVYEQYF.

This chain connects TRBV20-1 to TRBJ1-1; D might be TRBD1 (6 bases). Trimming cost V 5 bases and J 7 bases, with 11 bases left between them. Germline lookup yields CDR1 DFQATT and CDR2 SNEGSKA (reference sequence). The CDR3 sequence is 11 residues long. The CDR3 is CSAPGQLEAFF. For the CDR3, the DNA is TGCAGTGCTCCGGGACAACTTGAAGCTTTCTTT.

This clone was observed once. This chain links TRBV9 with TRBJ2-1, with TRBD1 as a possible D gene (6 bases). The CDR3 consists of 14 residues. Germline V lookup: CDR1 SGDLS, CDR2 YYNGEE. The germline V and J ends were trimmed by 3 bases and 4 bases, with 11 bases remaining between them. This CDR3 is CASSESGAYNEQFF. Here the CDR3 DNA reads TGTGCCAGCAGCGAATCAGGGGCTTACAATGAGCAGTTCTTC.

This chain joins TRBV6-5 and TRBJ1-1, with TRBD1 as a possible D gene (5 bases). In germline, CDR1 is MNHEY, CDR2 SVGAGI. V gave up 6 bases and J gave up 2 bases, with 13 bases separating them. The CDR3 covers 14 residues. This CDR3 reads CASRRGGTNTEAFF. The CDR3 bases are TGTGCCAGCAGGCGGGGGGGTACCAACACTGAAGCTTTCTTT.

This clone appeared a single time. The gene calls are TRBV30 and TRBJ2-2, with D tentatively TRBD1 or TRBD2 (5 bases each). The germline V gene encodes CDR1 GTSNPN and CDR2 SVGIG (reference sequence). CDR3 length equals 14 residues. Between the trimmed V and J ends, which lost 5 bases and 3 bases, there was a span of 13 bases. The CDR3 nucleotides are TGTGCCTGGGGGGGTGGGGAATACACCGGGGAGCTGTTTTTT. As protein: CAWGGGEYTGELFF.

The CDR3 sequence is CASSYSQIAEAFF. The CDR3 region has the DNA TGTGCCAGCAGTTATAGTCAGATCGCTGAAGCTTTCTTT. The chain combines TRBV2 with TRBJ1-1; no firm D call. Per the germline V gene, CDR1 is SNHLY and CDR2 is FYNNEI. The CDR3 runs to 13 residues. Trimming left V 5 bases short and J 6 bases short, with 13 bases between.

This rearrangement joins TRBV9 to TRBJ1-2, with D possibly being TRBD1 (6 bases). The V gene's germline CDR1 is SGDLS and CDR2 YYNGEE. The CDR3 sequence is 14 residues long. Deletions cut 6 bases from V and 2 bases from J, with 14 bases between. CDR3 sequence reads: CASNPFTGNYGYTF. Here the CDR3 DNA reads TGTGCCAGCAACCCTTTCACAGGGAACTATGGCTACACCTTC.

The J gene is TRBJ1-1, the V gene TRBV7-3; no definite D call. The CDR3 loop spans 15 amino acids. With 0 bases removed from V and 1 base from J, the gap between germline ends came to 9 bases. Germline V gene lookup returns CDR1 SGHTA and CDR2 FQGTGA. This CDR3 reads CASSLTGGKNTEAFF. CDR3 bases: TGTGCCAGCAGCTTAACTGGCGGAAAGAACACTGAAGCTTTCTTT.

This chain links TRBV7-2 with TRBJ1-6; D unresolved. The CDR3 is 14 residues long. V was clipped by 1 base and J by 7 bases, with 8 bases between them. Germline V lookup: CDR1 SGHTA, CDR2 FQGNSA. CDR3 coding DNA: TGTGCCAGCAGCTTAGGGACGGGAAATTCACCCCTCCACTTT. Translation gives CASSLGTGNSPLHF.

V is TRBV28 and J is TRBJ2-7; TRBD2 matches 9 bases. The CDR3 is 15 amino acids. The germline V gene has CDR1 MDHEN and CDR2 SYDVKM. The J segment lost 2 bases and the V segment lost 6 bases, leaving 8 bases of the junction unmatched. As DNA, the CDR3 is TGTGCCAGCAGAGAAGCTATAGCGGGGGCCTACGAGCAGTACTTC. This gives the protein CASREAIAGAYEQYF.

The rearrangement joins TRBV5-1 to TRBJ2-7; D remains unclear. The CDR3 runs to 13 residues. In germline, CDR1 is SGHRS, CDR2 YFSETQ. Trimming pared 2 bases from V and 1 base from J, leaving 7 bases between. The CDR3 sequence is CASSLPFSYEQYF. The CDR3 DNA sequence: TGCGCCAGCAGCTTACCGTTTTCCTACGAGCAGTACTTC. Full variable domain (remainder filled in from reference TRBV5-1 and TRBJ2-7): KAGVTQTPRYLIKTRGQQVTLSCSPISGHRSVSWYQQTPGQGLQFLFEYFSETQRNKGNFPGRFSGRQFSNSRSEMNVSTLELGDSALYLCASSLPFSYEQYFGPGTRLTVT.

The chain recombines TRBV2 with TRBJ1-2; D call uncertain. The CDR3 contains 14 residues. Germline loops: CDR1 SNHLY, CDR2 FYNNEI. V shed 4 bases and J shed 2 bases, with 11 bases lying between them. CDR3 sequence reads: CASSVEGSNYGYTF. The CDR3 bases are TGTGCCAGCAGTGTTGAGGGTTCCAACTATGGCTACACCTTC.

The rearrangement uses TRBV28 and TRBJ2-7; D gene uncertain. The CDR3 covers 14 residues. Trimming took off 3 bases at V and 7 bases at J, with 16 bases between the two ends. The V gene's germline CDR1 is MDHEN and CDR2 SYDVKM. The CDR3 DNA follows: TGTGCCAGCAGTTTGGGTGTCAGCCACACGGAGCAGTACTTC. It encodes CASSLGVSHTEQYF.